Listed below are T cell receptor beta chains from one sample, sequenced in a study of T cells in Graves' hyperthyroidism and ophthalmopathy. TCRdb re-derived calls from the multiplex PCR reads in MiXCR, one entry per CDR3 protein. Here the sample spans more than 100,000 distinct CDR3 sequences, approximately 48% being singletons. The sequencing input was blood. These receptors came from a man in his forties with Graves' hyperthyroidism. CDR3s include the opening cysteine and the closing phenylalanine or tryptophan. The D gene is left open where the match is weak. Clone size is given for some rows only: seen once, a few or many times, or a class if the clone is expanded.

length,J,D,size,V,CDR3,DNA
17,TRBJ2-7,-,-,TRBV7-6,CVSSLGESPRLSYEQYF,TGTGTCAGCAGCTTAGGAGAATCTCCTAGACTCTCCTACGAGCAGTACTTC
14,TRBJ2-5,TRBD1,-,TRBV11-2,CASIWDRVGETQYF,TGTGCCAGCATCTGGGACAGGGTTGGGGAGACCCAGTACTTC
16,TRBJ2-5,-,once,TRBV15,CATSSLVSSPPETQYF,TGTGCCACCAGCAGCTTGGTATCGTCCCCGCCAGAGACCCAGTACTTC
15,TRBJ2-2,TRBD1,many,TRBV19,CASSPGQSNTGELFF,TGTGCCAGTAGTCCGGGACAGTCGAACACCGGGGAGCTGTTTTTT
15,TRBJ1-6,-,once,TRBV20-1,CNASIFGTSYSPLHF,TGCAATGCTAGTATCTTCGGAACATCATATTCACCCCTCCACTTT
14,TRBJ2-3,-,-,TRBV10-1,CASQPGSSTDTQYF,TGCGCCAGCCAACCTGGGAGTAGCACAGATACGCAGTATTTT
16,TRBJ2-3,TRBD1,many,TRBV12-3/TRBV12-4,CASSFGDRASTDTQYF,TGTGCCAGCAGTTTTGGGGACAGGGCCAGCACAGATACGCAGTATTTT
15,TRBJ1-5,TRBD1,-,TRBV30,CAWSLSGQVNQPQHF,TGTGCCTGGAGTCTCTCGGGACAGGTCAATCAGCCCCAGCATTTT
16,TRBJ2-3,TRBD2,-,TRBV20-1,CSAIRRLAGLTDTQCF,TGCAGTGCGATCCGCCGACTAGCGGGGCTCACAGATACGCAGTGTTTT
12,TRBJ1-1,-,-,TRBV7-2,CASSLRAEEAFF,TGTGCCAGCAGCCTCCGGGCAGAAGAAGCTTTCTTT
15,TRBJ2-3,-,-,TRBV6-6,CASSNSNLRTDTQYF,TGTGCCAGCAGCAACAGTAATCTGCGCACAGATACGCAGTATTTT
13,TRBJ1-2,TRBD1,many,TRBV7-2,CASSPDREDGYTF,TGTGCCAGCAGCCCCGACAGGGAAGATGGCTACACCTTC
15,TRBJ2-1,TRBD1,many,TRBV5-6,CASSLVGQSYNEQFF,TGTGCCAGCAGCTTGGTGGGACAGTCCTACAATGAGCAGTTCTTC
16,TRBJ2-1,TRBD2,-,TRBV2,CASSLGVLAGGNEQFF,TGTGCCAGCAGTTTAGGCGTATTAGCGGGAGGGAATGAGCAGTTCTTC
12,TRBJ2-7,TRBD2,-,TRBV29-1,CSVGTTRYEQYF,TGCAGCGTCGGGACTACACGGTACGAGCAGTACTTC
16,TRBJ2-6,TRBD1,-,TRBV15,CATSRTGGFGANVLTF,TGTGCCACCAGCAGGACAGGGGGTTTTGGGGCCAACGTCCTGACTTTC
13,TRBJ2-7,-,many,TRBV12-3/TRBV12-4,CASSYGKGGEQYF,TGTGCCAGCAGTTATGGTAAAGGAGGGGAGCAGTACTTC
13,TRBJ1-2,-,-,TRBV20-1,CSARDGGGSGYTF,TGCAGTGCTAGGGACGGGGGAGGTTCTGGCTACACCTTC
14,TRBJ1-5,-,many,TRBV7-2,CASSLLDTNQPQHF,TGTGCCAGCAGCTTACTGGACACCAATCAGCCCCAGCATTTT
12,TRBJ2-3,-,many,TRBV15,CATSRSTDTQYF,TGTGCCACCAGCCGCAGCACAGATACGCAGTATTTT
15,TRBJ1-1,-,-,TRBV29-1,CSVVGSYSGATEAFF,TGCAGCGTTGTAGGGTCGTATTCGGGCGCCACTGAAGCTTTCTTT
18,TRBJ2-5,TRBD2,-,TRBV7-9,CASSLALGLAGGGETQYF,TGTGCCAGCAGCTTAGCCCTCGGACTAGCGGGGGGGGGAGAGACCCAGTACTTC
14,TRBJ2-1,-,many,TRBV7-9,CASSRGGTYNEQFF,TGTGCCAGCAGCCGAGGGGGTACCTACAATGAGCAGTTCTTC
16,TRBJ2-3,TRBD1,many,TRBV12-3/TRBV12-4,CASSLTGGTFTDTQYF,TGTGCCAGCAGTTTGACAGGGGGGACATTCACAGATACGCAGTATTTT
13,TRBJ2-7,TRBD1,-,TRBV2,CARDWTGSYEQYF,TGTGCTAGAGATTGGACAGGCTCCTACGAGCAGTACTTC
19,TRBJ2-3,TRBD2,-,TRBV6-2/TRBV6-3,CASSVRGIAGGLSTDTQYF,TGTGCCAGCAGCGTTAGAGGAATAGCGGGGGGACTTTCCACAGATACGCAGTATTTT
14,TRBJ2-1,-,many,TRBV29-1,CSVVGLALMDEQFF,TGCAGCGTTGTTGGTCTAGCCCTGATGGATGAGCAGTTCTTC
13,TRBJ2-7,-,-,TRBV7-9,CASSPGPAYEQYF,TGTGCCAGCAGCCCCGGGCCAGCCTACGAGCAGTACTTC
15,TRBJ1-2,-,-,TRBV7-2,CASSLSGAAYYGYTF,TGTGCCAGCAGCCTCAGCGGGGCGGCCTACTATGGCTACACCTTC
13,TRBJ1-2,-,many,TRBV5-1,CASSLEANYGYTF,TGCGCCAGCAGCTTGGAGGCTAACTATGGCTACACCTTC
17,TRBJ2-1,TRBD2,many,TRBV12-3/TRBV12-4,CASSPRLAGDPYNEQFF,TGTGCCAGCAGTCCCAGACTAGCGGGAGATCCATACAATGAGCAGTTCTTC
14,TRBJ1-6,-,many,TRBV12-3/TRBV12-4,CASSSTGNNSPLHF,TGTGCCAGCAGCTCTACAGGGAACAATTCACCCCTCCACTTT
13,TRBJ2-1,-,-,TRBV20-1,CSAPGQVINQQFF,TGCAGTGCCCCGGGGCAGGTCATCAATCAGCAGTTCTTC
12,TRBJ2-3,-,-,TRBV30,CAWSRAGATQYF,TGTGCCTGGAGCCGGGCGGGGGCTACGCAGTATTTT
16,TRBJ2-7,-,many,TRBV27,CASSLDGRGFTYEQYF,TGTGCCAGCAGTTTGGATGGCAGGGGCTTCACCTACGAGCAGTACTTC
11,TRBJ1-2,-,-,TRBV24-1,CARRGNYGYTF,TGTGCTAGAAGGGGTAACTATGGCTACACCTTC